This T cell receptor beta chain was identified in a study of blood T cell repertoires in COVID-19. Overall study: PBMCs, B-cell-depleted T cells, or T cells provided the cDNA or gDNA that made up the material.

Germline V gene lookup returns CDR1 MGHRA and CDR2 YSYEKL. Deletions cut 0 bases from V and 7 bases from J, with 13 bases between. The CDR3 is 16 residues long. Under the authors' procedure: For nucleated cells, counts were estimated from reference gene primer amplification. The table came from immunoSEQ multiplex PCR; TCRdb's copy has only in-frame clones and leaves some out. Clone size and V and J calls were adopted from that table, with D and trimming inferred from the DNA. The sample consists of some 78,000 clones, around 80% of them appearing once. Sequenced sample: peripheral blood. The clonotype was recovered from a man in his 60s with active or convalescent COVID-19. This chain joins TRBV4-1 and TRBJ1-6; D unresolved. The CDR3 protein is CASSQDRGGYNSPLHF. In nucleotides, the CDR3 is TGCGCCAGCAGCCAAGATCGAGGAGGATACAATTCACCCCTCCACTTT.